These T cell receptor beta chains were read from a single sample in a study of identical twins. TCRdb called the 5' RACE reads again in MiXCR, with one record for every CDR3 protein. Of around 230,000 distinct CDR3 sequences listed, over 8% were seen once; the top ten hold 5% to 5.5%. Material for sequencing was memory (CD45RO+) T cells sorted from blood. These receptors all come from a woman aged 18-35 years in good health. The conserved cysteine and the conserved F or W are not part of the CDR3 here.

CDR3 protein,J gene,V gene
SARGSGHGYEQY,TRBJ2-7,TRBV20-1
ASSLAPGTYNEQF,TRBJ2-1,TRBV5-1
ASSSQEGAGNEQF,TRBJ2-1,TRBV18
ASSYGTSAGELF,TRBJ2-2,TRBV12-3/TRBV12-4
SARDPLTDTQY,TRBJ2-3,TRBV20-1
AISESWASGGRDEQY,TRBJ2-7,TRBV10-3
ATSRASGLASWEQY,TRBJ2-7,TRBV15
ASSEQVNSPLH,TRBJ1-6,TRBV5-1
ASSLARDTDTQY,TRBJ2-3,TRBV6-1
ASSPRDRGKSF,TRBJ1-1,TRBV4-1
ASTYGGGPTVWVNTGELF,TRBJ2-2,TRBV28
ASSLLSADSTEAF,TRBJ1-1,TRBV7-6
ASSTIAGVLGNEQF,TRBJ2-1,TRBV11-2
AISETHSGRHTDTQY,TRBJ2-3,TRBV10-3
SASEETQY,TRBJ2-5,TRBV20-1
ACIAGSSYNEQF,TRBJ2-1,TRBV30
ASSFLGGQETQY,TRBJ2-5,TRBV5-1
ASSLAGGGIIETQY,TRBJ2-5,TRBV11-2
ASSQGGGWMNTEAF,TRBJ1-1,TRBV7-9
SAPIGGTSGYEQY,TRBJ2-7,TRBV20-1
ASSFQLRQGGNEQF,TRBJ2-1,TRBV18
ASSLVSSWTSGGGSTDTQY,TRBJ2-3,TRBV12-3/TRBV12-4
ASSSRDTATNEKLF,TRBJ1-4,TRBV12-3/TRBV12-4
ASSPTSQETQY,TRBJ2-5,TRBV18
ASSLAPQDLYEQY,TRBJ2-7,TRBV7-8
ATSRQGVGGYT,TRBJ1-2,TRBV15
ASSPGTEAF,TRBJ1-1,TRBV16
ASSLGGQPNEQF,TRBJ2-1,TRBV7-3
SARRQSNQPQH,TRBJ1-5,TRBV20-1
SVSRTGGMNTEAF,TRBJ1-1,TRBV29-1
ASSPSGASTDTQY,TRBJ2-3,TRBV4-3
ASSPGLAREQY,TRBJ2-7,TRBV5-5
ASVWDSRTGELF,TRBJ2-2,TRBV12-5
ASRGLAGNTGELF,TRBJ2-2,TRBV6-1
SAWQVGLAGGYNEQF,TRBJ2-1,TRBV20-1
ASSLPENIQY,TRBJ2-4,TRBV7-9
ASSAGQGGNIQY,TRBJ2-4,TRBV5-1
ASSKGSTSGGADTQY,TRBJ2-3,TRBV6-1